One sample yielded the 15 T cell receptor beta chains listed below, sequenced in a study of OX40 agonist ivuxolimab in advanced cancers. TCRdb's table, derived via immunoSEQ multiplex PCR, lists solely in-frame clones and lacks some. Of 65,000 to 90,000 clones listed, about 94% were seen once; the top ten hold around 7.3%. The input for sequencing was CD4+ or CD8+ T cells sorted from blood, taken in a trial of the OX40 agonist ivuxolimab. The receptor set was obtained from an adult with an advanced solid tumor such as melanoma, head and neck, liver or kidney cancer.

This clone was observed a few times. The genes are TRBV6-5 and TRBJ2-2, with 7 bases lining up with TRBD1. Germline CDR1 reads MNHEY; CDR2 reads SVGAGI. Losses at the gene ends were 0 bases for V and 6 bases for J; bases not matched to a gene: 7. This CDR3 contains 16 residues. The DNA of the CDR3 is TGTGCCAGCAGTTACTCTTTAGACAGGGTGTCCGGGGAGCTGTTTTTT. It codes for CASSYSLDRVSGELFF.

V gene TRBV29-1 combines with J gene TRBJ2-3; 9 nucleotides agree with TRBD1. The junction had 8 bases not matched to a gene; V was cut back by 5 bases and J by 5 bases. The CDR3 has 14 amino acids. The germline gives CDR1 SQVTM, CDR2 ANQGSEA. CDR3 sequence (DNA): TGCAGCGTTTTCCTACAGGGGGCCGGAGATACGCAGTATTTT. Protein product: CSVFLQGAGDTQYF.

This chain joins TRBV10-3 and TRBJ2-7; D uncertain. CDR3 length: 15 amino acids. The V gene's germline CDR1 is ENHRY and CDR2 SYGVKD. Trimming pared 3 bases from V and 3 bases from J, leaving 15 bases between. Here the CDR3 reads CAISDPPQQIYEQYF. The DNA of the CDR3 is TGTGCCATCAGTGACCCCCCCCAGCAGATCTACGAGCAGTACTTC.

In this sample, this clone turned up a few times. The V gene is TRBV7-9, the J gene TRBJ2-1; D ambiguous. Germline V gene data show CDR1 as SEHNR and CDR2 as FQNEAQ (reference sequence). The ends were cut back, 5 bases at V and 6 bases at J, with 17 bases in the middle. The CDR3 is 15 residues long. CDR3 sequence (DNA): TGTGCCAGCAGCCTGACTCCCCTCCCAGGCAATGAGCAGTTCTTC. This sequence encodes CASSLTPLPGNEQFF.

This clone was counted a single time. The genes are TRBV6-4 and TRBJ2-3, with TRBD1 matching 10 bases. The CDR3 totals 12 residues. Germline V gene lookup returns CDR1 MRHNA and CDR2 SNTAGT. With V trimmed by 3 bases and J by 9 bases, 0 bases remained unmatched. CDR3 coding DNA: TGTGCCAGCAGTGAGGGACAGGGGACGCAGTATTTT. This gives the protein CASSEGQGTQYF.

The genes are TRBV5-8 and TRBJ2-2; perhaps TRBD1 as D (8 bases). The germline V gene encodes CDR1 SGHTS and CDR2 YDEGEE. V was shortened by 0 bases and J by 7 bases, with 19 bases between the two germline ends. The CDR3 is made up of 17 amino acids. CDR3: CASSLGPQGGNLGELFF. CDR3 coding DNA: TGTGCCAGCAGCTTGGGTCCACAGGGGGGGAACCTCGGGGAGCTGTTTTTT.

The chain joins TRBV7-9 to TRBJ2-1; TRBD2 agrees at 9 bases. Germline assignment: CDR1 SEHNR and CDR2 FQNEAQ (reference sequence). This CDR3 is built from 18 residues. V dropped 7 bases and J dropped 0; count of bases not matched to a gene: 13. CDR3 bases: TGTGCCAGCAACCCCCCTTTGAGCGGGGGGACCTCCTACAATGAGCAGTTCTTC. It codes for CASNPPLSGGTSYNEQFF.

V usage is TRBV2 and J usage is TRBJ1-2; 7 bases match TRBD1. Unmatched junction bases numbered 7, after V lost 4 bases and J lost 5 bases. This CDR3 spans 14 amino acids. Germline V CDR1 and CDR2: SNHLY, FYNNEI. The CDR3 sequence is CASSVKGAQYGYTF. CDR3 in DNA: TGTGCCAGCAGTGTAAAGGGGGCGCAATATGGCTACACCTTC.

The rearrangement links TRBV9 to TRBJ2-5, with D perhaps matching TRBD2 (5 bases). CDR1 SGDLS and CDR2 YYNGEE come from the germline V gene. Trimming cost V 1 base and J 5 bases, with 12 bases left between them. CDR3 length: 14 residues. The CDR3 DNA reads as TGTGCCAGCAGCGTATCCCGGGGATTGGAGACCCAGTACTTC. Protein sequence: CASSVSRGLETQYF.

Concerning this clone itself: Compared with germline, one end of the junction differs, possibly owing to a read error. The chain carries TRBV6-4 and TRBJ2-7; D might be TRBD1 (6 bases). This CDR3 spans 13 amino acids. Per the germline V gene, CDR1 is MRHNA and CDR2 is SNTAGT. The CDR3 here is CTSSERDTYEQYF. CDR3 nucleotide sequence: TGTACCAGCAGTGAAAGGGACACCTACGAGCAGTACTTC.

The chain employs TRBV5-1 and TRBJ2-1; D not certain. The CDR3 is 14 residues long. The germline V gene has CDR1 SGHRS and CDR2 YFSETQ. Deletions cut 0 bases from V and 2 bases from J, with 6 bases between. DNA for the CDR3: TGCGCCAGCAGCTTGGTTACTGCCTACAATGAGCAGTTCTTC. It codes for CASSLVTAYNEQFF.

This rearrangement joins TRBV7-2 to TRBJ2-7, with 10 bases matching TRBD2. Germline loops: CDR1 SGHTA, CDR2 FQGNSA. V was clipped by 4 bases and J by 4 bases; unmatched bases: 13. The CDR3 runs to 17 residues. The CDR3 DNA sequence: TGTGCCAGCAGCTCGTCAGGCAGCGGGGGGGCCTCTTACGAGCAGTACTTC. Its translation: CASSSSGSGGASYEQYF.

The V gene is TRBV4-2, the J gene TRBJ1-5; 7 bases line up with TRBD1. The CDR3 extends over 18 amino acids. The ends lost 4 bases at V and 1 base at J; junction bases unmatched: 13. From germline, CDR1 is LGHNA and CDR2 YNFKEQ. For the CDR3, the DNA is TGTGCCAGCAGCCCACAGGGGCCCCTTTCGTTAAGCAATCAGCCCCAGCATTTT. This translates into CASSPQGPLSLSNQPQHF.

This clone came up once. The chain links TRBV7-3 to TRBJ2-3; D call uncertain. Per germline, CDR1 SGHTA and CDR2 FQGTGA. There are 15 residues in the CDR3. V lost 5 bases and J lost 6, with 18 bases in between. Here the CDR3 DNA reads TGTGCCAGCAGCCCCGTAGGATCCGACCCGGATACGCAGTATTTT. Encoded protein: CASSPVGSDPDTQYF.

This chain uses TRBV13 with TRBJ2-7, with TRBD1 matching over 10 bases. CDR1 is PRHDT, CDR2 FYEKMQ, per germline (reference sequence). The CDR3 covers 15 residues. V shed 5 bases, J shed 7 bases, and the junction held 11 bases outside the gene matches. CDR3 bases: TGTGCCAGCAGCGAAAGGCCGGGACAGGGGTGGGAGCAGTACTTC. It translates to CASSERPGQGWEQYF.